These 20 T cell receptor beta chains came from one sample sequenced in a study of OX40 agonist ivuxolimab in advanced cancers. Libraries were prepared by immunoSEQ multiplex PCR; TCRdb keeps only in-frame clonotypes and omits some of them. The sample contains some 73,000 clones, 70% to 90% of which appear only once. The specimen was CD4+ or CD8+ T cells sorted from blood, collected in a trial of the OX40 agonist ivuxolimab. These receptors came from an adult with an advanced solid tumor such as melanoma, head and neck, liver or kidney cancer.

This chain uses TRBV4-3 with TRBJ1-3; the match to TRBD1 covers 10 bases. Germline V gene lookup returns CDR1 LGHNA and CDR2 YSLEER. The CDR3 extends over 16 amino acids. V gave up 6 bases and J gave up 3 bases; unmatched junction bases: 8. CDR3 sequence reads: CASSRGTGVSGNTIYF. In DNA, the CDR3 is TGCGCCAGCAGTCGAGGGACAGGGGTTAGTGGAAACACCATATATTTT.

This chain connects TRBV7-2 to TRBJ1-5; a weak D match, TRBD1 (6 bases). The V gene lost 1 base and the J gene lost 15 bases, with 16 bases spanning the gap. Germline V gene sequence: CDR1 SGHTA, CDR2 FQGNSA. There are 13 residues in the CDR3. CDR3: CASSLGGGAARHF. The CDR3 nucleotides are TGTGCCAGCAGCTTAGGAGGGGGGGCAGCCCGGCATTTT.

The chain has TRBV30 and TRBJ1-2; weak D call: TRBD1 (5 bases). The CDR3 runs to 11 residues. The V end was cut by 4 bases, the J end by 8 bases, with 11 bases between. In germline, CDR1 is GTSNPN, CDR2 SVGIG (reference sequence). CDR3 region: CAWNLGVGYTF. In DNA form, the CDR3 reads TGTGCCTGGAATCTGGGGGTGGGCTACACCTTC.

The gene calls are TRBV28 and TRBJ2-7; the D gene is possibly TRBD1 (5 bases). The V end was cut by 5 bases, the J end by 2 bases, with 7 bases between. The length of the CDR3 is 12 residues. The germline V gene encodes CDR1 MDHEN and CDR2 SYDVKM. CDR3 sequence reads: CASSEGAYEQYF. CDR3 bases: TGTGCCAGCAGTGAAGGGGCCTACGAGCAGTACTTC. Together with reference TRBV28 and TRBJ2-7, the CDR3 gives the full variable domain: DVKVTQSSRYLVKRTGEKVFLECVQDMDHENMFWYRQDPGLGLRLIYFSYDVKMKEKGDIPEGYSVSREKKERFSLILESASTNQTSMYLCASSEGAYEQYFGPGTRLTVT.

The rearrangement uses TRBV16 and TRBJ2-7; 12 bases map to TRBD2. The CDR3 length is 14 residues. V shed 5 bases and J 4 bases; nucleotides not matched to a gene: 3. Germline loops: CDR1 KGHSY, CDR2 FQNENV. CDR3 in DNA: TGTGCCAGCAGCAAGACTAGCGGGGGATACGAGCAGTACTTC. Protein: CASSKTSGGYEQYF.

The chain is built from TRBV4-3 and TRBJ1-1; a possible D gene is TRBD1 (6 bases). V was pared by 8 bases and J by 1 base, with 11 bases between. This CDR3 contains 13 residues. The germline gives CDR1 LGHNA, CDR2 YSLEER. CDR3 protein: CASGTGPNTEAFF. The CDR3 bases are TGCGCCAGCGGAACAGGGCCGAACACTGAAGCTTTCTTT.

The chain uses TRBV6-6 and TRBJ2-3, with TRBD2 as a possible D gene (5 bases). The CDR3 contains 13 residues. CDR1 is MNHNY and CDR2 is SVGAGI in the germline V gene (reference sequence). V lost 7 bases and J 1 base, leaving 9 bases between the germline ends. Here the CDR3 reads CASKREGTDTQYF. CDR3 nucleotide sequence: TGTGCCAGCAAACGGGAAGGCACAGATACGCAGTATTTT.

The V call is TRBV4-1, the J call TRBJ1-4, with unresolved D. Germline loops: CDR1 MGHRA, CDR2 YSYEKL. Trimming removed 4 bases at V and 6 bases at J, with 18 bases between. This CDR3 has 16 residues. CDR3 sequence: CASSRLVGGADEKLFF. CDR3 nucleotide sequence: TGCGCCAGCAGCCGATTGGTGGGTGGTGCTGATGAAAAACTGTTTTTT.

With regard to this clone: Different DNA sequences within this sample yield the same CDR3. The CDR3 is CASSWTGGSNQPQHF. The CDR3 nucleotides are TGTGCCAGCAGTTGGACAGGGGGCAGCAATCAGCCCCAGCATTTT. The chain is built from TRBV27 and TRBJ1-5; 11 bases agree with TRBD1. The CDR3 has 15 amino acids. Germline CDR1 is MNHEY and CDR2 is SMNVEV (reference sequence). V was clipped by 4 bases and J by 1 base; unmatched bases: 0.

The chain combines TRBV6-5 with TRBJ2-4; D ambiguous. The CDR3 sequence is 13 residues long. V was shortened by 2 bases and J by 4 bases, with 6 bases between the two germline ends. Germline-derived CDR1 and CDR2 are MNHEY and SVGAGI. CDR3 in DNA: TGTGCCAGCAGTTACAAGGGAAAAAACATTCAGTACTTC. It yields the protein CASSYKGKNIQYF.

The chain is built from TRBV29-1 and TRBJ1-4, with D hard to call. Per germline, CDR1 SQVTM and CDR2 ANQGSEA. The CDR3 sequence is 12 residues long. Trimming pared 7 bases from V and 5 bases from J, leaving 11 bases between. The CDR3 DNA is TGCAGCGCCATAGGATTCAATGAAAAACTGTTTTTT. Translated, it gives CSAIGFNEKLFF.

The V gene is TRBV7-9, the J gene TRBJ2-1, with unresolved D. Trimming stripped 5 bases from V and 5 bases from J, with 4 bases between. Looked up from germline, CDR1 is SEHNR and CDR2 is FQNEAQ (reference sequence). The CDR3 is 11 amino acids. CDR3 sequence reads: CASSLNNEQFF. In DNA, the CDR3 is TGTGCCAGCAGCCTAAACAATGAGCAGTTCTTC.

This clone was seen a single time. The chain couples TRBV7-2 to TRBJ2-5, with D tentatively TRBD2 (7 bases). This CDR3 has 15 amino acids. Trimming cost V 1 base and J 4 bases, with 13 bases left between them. Germline lookup yields CDR1 SGHTA and CDR2 FQGNSA. DNA of the CDR3: TGTGCCAGCAGCTTAGAGGGGGGGCTAGGAGAGACCCAGTACTTC. Translation: CASSLEGGLGETQYF.

The rearrangement joins TRBV27 to TRBJ1-4, with TRBD1 matching over 8 bases. The length of the CDR3 is 14 residues. The junction had 2 bases not matched to a gene; V was cut back by 3 bases and J by 5 bases. From germline, CDR1 is MNHEY and CDR2 SMNVEV (reference sequence). The CDR3 sequence: CASSFNRGNEKLFF. In nucleotides, the CDR3 is TGTGCCAGCAGTTTCAACAGGGGGAATGAAAAACTGTTTTTT.

The rearrangement joins TRBV15 to TRBJ2-4; no definite D call. The CDR3 sequence is 18 residues long. V was pared by 2 bases and J by 1 base, with 18 bases between. Germline CDR1 reads LNHNV; CDR2 reads YYDKDF (reference sequence). The CDR3 sequence is CATSRPGIAFEAKNIQYF. In DNA, the CDR3 is TGTGCCACCAGCAGACCAGGTATCGCGTTTGAGGCCAAAAACATTCAGTACTTC. Full variable domain (rest looked up from reference TRBV15 and TRBJ2-4): DAMVIQNPRYQVTQFGKPVTLSCSQTLNHNVMYWYQQKSSQAPKLLFHYYDKDFNNEADTPDNFQSRRPNTSFCFLDIRSPGLGDTAMYLCATSRPGIAFEAKNIQYFGAGTRLSVL.

The V and J genes are TRBV28 and TRBJ2-5; 15 bases match TRBD2. V was clipped by 2 bases and J by 5 bases; unmatched bases: 9. The CDR3 contains 18 residues. Per the germline V gene, CDR1 is MDHEN and CDR2 is SYDVKM. The chain's CDR3 is CASSLPGLAGGPSETQYF. CDR3 coding DNA: TGTGCCAGCAGTTTACCCGGACTAGCGGGAGGGCCGAGTGAGACCCAGTACTTC.

This clone was seen a handful of times. The CDR3: CASSLGQGLSGNTIYF. In nucleotides, the CDR3 is TGTGCCAGCAGCCTCGGACAGGGGCTCTCTGGAAACACCATATATTTT. This chain connects TRBV7-9 to TRBJ1-3, with TRBD1 matching 9 bases. From germline, CDR1 is SEHNR and CDR2 FQNEAQ (reference sequence). V trimming: 5 bases; J trimming: 0 bases; junction bases outside the gene matches: 5. The CDR3 sequence is 16 residues long.

The chain couples TRBV5-4 to TRBJ2-4; 8 nucleotides agree with TRBD1. V dropped 0 bases and J dropped 0; count of bases not matched to a gene: 2. CDR3 length: 16 residues. Germline CDR1 is SGHNT and CDR2 is YYREEE (reference sequence). CDR3 in amino acids: CASSLAGGLAKNIQYF. The CDR3 coding sequence is TGTGCCAGCAGCTTGGCAGGGGGCCTAGCCAAAAACATTCAGTACTTC.

As DNA, the CDR3 is TGTGCCAGCAGCCCTACCTCTAGCGCTGAGCAGTTCTTC. Its protein is CASSPTSSAEQFF. The rearrangement uses TRBV9 and TRBJ2-1; maybe TRBD2 (6 bases). Germline lookup yields CDR1 SGDLS and CDR2 YYNGEE. The V end lost 4 bases, the J end lost 9 bases, and 14 bases lay between the germline ends. The CDR3 runs to 13 residues.

The chain is built from TRBV27 and TRBJ1-1; D unresolved. The CDR3 consists of 13 residues. Germline values: CDR1 MNHEY, CDR2 SMNVEV (reference sequence). Deletions cut 0 bases from V and 4 bases from J, with 6 bases between. The CDR3: CASSLSWSTEAFF. The CDR3 region has the DNA TGTGCCAGCAGTTTATCGTGGAGCACTGAAGCTTTCTTT.